The 15 T cell receptor beta chains in this list originate from one sample, sequenced in a study of OX40 agonist ivuxolimab in advanced cancers. TCRdb keeps only in-frame clones here, not all; method: immunoSEQ multiplex PCR. The sample lists 70,000 to 80,000 clones, about nine tenths occurring once. Here the sequenced sample was CD4+ or CD8+ T cells sorted from blood, taken in a trial of the OX40 agonist ivuxolimab. Receptors were obtained from an adult with an advanced solid tumor such as melanoma, head and neck, liver or kidney cancer.

The chain uses TRBV9 and TRBJ2-2; 11 positions match TRBD2. The CDR3 covers 16 residues. Germline CDR1 is SGDLS and CDR2 is YYNGEE. V was pared by 6 bases and J by 5 bases, with 9 bases of the junction left unmatched. This CDR3 reads CASTVAGGPGTGELFF. As DNA, the CDR3 is TGTGCCAGCACTGTAGCGGGAGGGCCAGGAACCGGGGAGCTGTTTTTT.

The chain links TRBV4-3 to TRBJ1-2; 7 positions match TRBD1. Germline V gene data show CDR1 as LGHNA and CDR2 as YSLEER. J was trimmed by 8 bases and V by 2 bases; bases with no gene match: 8. The CDR3 is 14 residues long. This CDR3 is CASSQSGQAKGYTF. The CDR3 DNA is TGCGCCAGCAGCCAAAGCGGACAGGCGAAGGGCTACACCTTC.

The chain employs TRBV6-6 and TRBJ2-2; a possible D gene is TRBD1 (5 bases). The germline gives CDR1 MNHNY, CDR2 SVGAGI (reference sequence). The V end lost 4 bases, the J end lost 4 bases, and 10 bases lay between the germline ends. This CDR3 region has 14 residues. The CDR3 loop is CASSSTGVTGELFF. The DNA for the CDR3 is TGTGCCAGCAGTTCAACAGGAGTCACCGGGGAGCTGTTTTTT.

This chain uses TRBV4-1 with TRBJ2-7; TRBD2 matches at 10 bases. Unmatched junction bases numbered 10, after V lost 0 bases and J lost 2 bases. The CDR3 spans 18 residues. CDR1 is MGHRA, CDR2 YSYEKL, per germline. CDR3 nucleotide sequence: TGCGCCAGCAGCCAAGATGTGCTAGCGGGAGACGTGACCTACGAGCAGTACTTC. Its translation: CASSQDVLAGDVTYEQYF.

This chain links TRBV30 with TRBJ1-2, with 7 bases aligning to TRBD1. Germline lookup yields CDR1 GTSNPN and CDR2 SVGIG (reference sequence). Trimming removed 2 bases from V and 7 bases from J; junction bases left unmatched: 7. This CDR3 comprises 13 residues. The CDR3, as DNA: TGTGCCTGGAGTCCGGGGACAGACTTTGGCTACACCTTC. Encoded protein: CAWSPGTDFGYTF.

The chain joins TRBV11-2 to TRBJ1-2; TRBD1 is a possible D gene (6 bases). CDR1 is SGHAT, CDR2 FQNNGV, per germline. The CDR3 loop spans 16 amino acids. V was shortened by 4 bases and J by 1 base, with 16 bases between the two germline ends. CDR3 sequence reads: CASSSIRDTDNYGYTF. CDR3 nucleotide sequence: TGTGCCAGCAGCTCAATCCGGGACACCGATAACTATGGCTACACCTTC. The whole variable domain, remainder taken from reference TRBV11-2 and TRBJ1-2, is EAGVAQSPRYKIIEKRQSVAFWCNPISGHATLYWYQQILGQGPKLLIQFQNNGVVDDSQLPKDRFSAERLKGVDSTLKIQPAKLEDSAVYLCASSSIRDTDNYGYTFGSGTRLTVV.

The CDR3 spells CASSSGRQGGNQPQHF. CDR3 coding DNA: TGTGCCAGCAGCTCGGGACGACAGGGGGGCAATCAGCCCCAGCATTTT. The chain recombines TRBV5-6 with TRBJ1-5; 9 bases fit TRBD1. Per the germline V gene, CDR1 is SGHDT and CDR2 is YYEEEE. The CDR3 sequence is 16 residues long. V shed 3 bases and J 2 bases; nucleotides not matched to a gene: 6.

This clone occurred once. The J gene is TRBJ1-1, the V gene TRBV5-8, with 9 bases aligning to TRBD1. Germline CDR1 is SGHTS and CDR2 is YDEGEE. CDR3 length: 16 residues. The V segment lost 10 bases and the J segment 1 base; nucleotides outside the gene matches: 14. The CDR3: CAARGGDRVANTEAFF. Here the CDR3 DNA reads TGTGCCGCTAGGGGCGGGGACAGGGTGGCGAACACTGAAGCTTTCTTT.

This clone has just one count. The chain couples TRBV2 to TRBJ1-4, with 7 positions matching TRBD1. Per the germline V gene, CDR1 is SNHLY and CDR2 is FYNNEI. With 8 bases clipped from V and 2 bases from J, the junction kept 23 bases outside the gene matches. CDR3 length equals 20 residues. The CDR3 region is CASGKRVETGTVKTNEKLFF. CDR3 nucleotide sequence: TGTGCCAGCGGTAAGAGAGTGGAAACGGGGACAGTGAAGACTAATGAAAAACTGTTTTTT.

The rearrangement links TRBV7-2 to TRBJ2-1; 7 positions match TRBD2. CDR3 length: 17 residues. J gave up 6 bases and V 4 bases, and 15 bases lay outside the gene matches. Per germline, CDR1 SGHTA and CDR2 FQGNSA. The CDR3 region is CASSSRPASGSVNEQFF. Written as DNA, the CDR3 is TGTGCCAGCAGCTCAAGGCCCGCTAGCGGAAGTGTCAATGAGCAGTTCTTC.

This chain joins TRBV5-1 and TRBJ2-3; D is perhaps TRBD2 (5 bases). Trimming cost V 0 bases and J 0 bases, with 5 bases left between them. Per germline, CDR1 SGHRS and CDR2 YFSETQ. CDR3 length equals 14 residues. CDR3 residues: CASSLAGSTDTQYF. CDR3 nucleotide sequence: TGCGCCAGCAGCTTGGCGGGGAGCACAGATACGCAGTATTTT. Supplemented by reference TRBV5-1 and TRBJ2-3, the full variable domain reads KAGVTQTPRYLIKTRGQQVTLSCSPISGHRSVSWYQQTPGQGLQFLFEYFSETQRNKGNFPGRFSGRQFSNSRSEMNVSTLELGDSALYLCASSLAGSTDTQYFGPGTRLTVL.

The V and J genes are TRBV10-1 and TRBJ1-1; no clear D gene. This CDR3 comprises 13 residues. Germline CDR1 reads WNHNN; CDR2 reads SYGVQD (reference sequence). V was pared by 7 bases and J by 3 bases, with 12 bases between. CDR3 amino acids: CASTDEGYTEAFF. The CDR3, as DNA: TGCGCCAGCACCGACGAAGGGTACACTGAAGCTTTCTTT.

The chain employs TRBV7-9 and TRBJ1-4; no firm D call. CDR1 SEHNR and CDR2 FQNEAQ come from the germline V gene (reference sequence). This CDR3 is built from 12 residues. V lost 3 bases and J 7 bases, leaving 6 bases between the germline ends. The CDR3 DNA is TGTGCCAGCAGCTTCCTCTTTGAAAAACTGTTTTTT. Its protein product is CASSFLFEKLFF. Complete variable domain (other parts from reference TRBV7-9 and TRBJ1-4): DTGVSQNPRHKITKRGQNVTFRCDPISEHNRLYWYRQTLGQGPEFLTYFQNEAQLEKSRLLSDRFSAERPKGSFSTLEIQRTEQGDSAMYLCASSFLFEKLFFGSGTQLSVL.

J is TRBJ1-1 and V is TRBV18, with 7 bases lining up with TRBD1. Germline loops: CDR1 KGHSH, CDR2 LQKENI. The CDR3 runs to 13 residues. V gave up 5 bases and J gave up 5 bases; unmatched junction bases: 5. The CDR3 bases are TGTGCCAGCTCATGGGACAGCTCAACTGAAGCTTTCTTT. Protein product: CASSWDSSTEAFF.

This clone was counted between two and nine times. The J gene is TRBJ1-1, the V gene TRBV7-9; no clear D gene. V shed 3 bases and J shed 1 base, with 12 bases lying between them. Per the germline V gene, CDR1 is SEHNR and CDR2 is FQNEAQ (reference sequence). This CDR3 region has 15 residues. As DNA, the CDR3 is TGTGCCAGCAGCTTGGCGCAGGATTGGAACACTGAAGCTTTCTTT. Amino acids: CASSLAQDWNTEAFF.